This T cell receptor beta chain came from a study of T cell repertoires in cytomegalovirus infection. Study-wide context: HLA-B-restricted CMV epitopes that are well studied were used alongside recently identified HLA-C-restricted ones. An indication of both CMV infection and matching HLA type came from public TCR beta signatures.

Each CDR3 protein gets one entry after TCRdb re-called the reads with MiXCR. The repertoire holds fewer than 150,000 distinct CDR3 sequences, with roughly 31% as singletons. V trimming: 4 bases; J trimming: 5 bases; junction bases outside the gene matches: 13. The CDR3 length is 16 residues. From germline, CDR1 is MNHEY and CDR2 SMNVEV (reference sequence). To note about this clonotype: Its antigen is unidentified.

Whole-study findings and limits: Within the response measured ex vivo, HLA-C-restricted CMV-specific TCR beta clonotypes were dominant. Cumulative public TCR beta family frequency identified carriers of CMV plus the relevant HLA.

The receptor comes from a human donor in good health (CMV status not recorded). Some clones in this sample may be carry-over from other donors' samples. V and J are TRBV27 and TRBJ2-5; TRBD1 matches 7 bases. The sample in question was CD8+ T cells from cultured PBMCs, obtained from culture after CMV antigen stimulation. CDR3 sequence: CASSSLTGAVYETQYF. In DNA form, the CDR3 reads TGTGCCAGCAGTTCCCTCACAGGGGCGGTATATGAGACCCAGTACTTC.